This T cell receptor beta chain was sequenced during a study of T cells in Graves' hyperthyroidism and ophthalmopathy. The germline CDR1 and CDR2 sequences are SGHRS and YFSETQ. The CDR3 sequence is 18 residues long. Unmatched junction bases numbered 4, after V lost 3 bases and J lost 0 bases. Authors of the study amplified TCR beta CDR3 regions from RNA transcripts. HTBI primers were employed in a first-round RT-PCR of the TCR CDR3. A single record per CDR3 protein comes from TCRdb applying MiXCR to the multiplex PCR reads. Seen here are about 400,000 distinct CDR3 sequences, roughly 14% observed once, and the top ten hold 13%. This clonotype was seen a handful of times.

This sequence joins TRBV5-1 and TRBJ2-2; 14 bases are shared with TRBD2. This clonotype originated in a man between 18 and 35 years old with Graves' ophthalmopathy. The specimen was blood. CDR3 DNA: TGCGCCAGCAGCTCCCGACTAGCGGGAGGGGCGAACACCGGGGAGCTGTTTTTT. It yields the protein CASSSRLAGGANTGELFF.